Each of the 10 T cell receptor beta chains below was sequenced from the same sample in a study of cytomegalovirus exposure and HLA in healthy donors. Amplification used 60 Vbeta primers and 13 Jbeta primers. Repertoires were generated with immunoSEQ multiplex PCR, while TCRdb's copy carries only in-frame clones and drops some. The sample holds 150,000 to 200,000 clones; around four fifths are singletons and the top ten take 4.8%. Specimen: PBMCs. These receptors came from a girl aged 10-17 years in good health and CMV-seropositive.

The V and J genes are TRBV19 and TRBJ1-1; tentatively, D is TRBD1 (5 bases). CDR1 is LNHDA, CDR2 SQIVND, per germline (reference sequence). CDR3 length: 14 amino acids. V gave up 0 bases and J gave up 10 bases, with 15 bases separating them. In nucleotides, the CDR3 is TGTGCCAGTAGTATAGATCGCAGGGTTTTAAGAGCTTTCTTT. It codes for CASSIDRRVLRAFF. Variable domain in full (rest from reference TRBV19 and TRBJ1-1): DGGITQSPKYLFRKEGQNVTLSCEQNLNHDAMYWYRQDPGQGLRLIYYSQIVNDFQKGDIAEGYSVSREKKESFPLTVTSAQKNPTAFYLCASSIDRRVLRAFFGQGTRLTVV.

This clone was seen only a few times. The rearrangement links TRBV7-2 to TRBJ2-3; D remains ambiguous. Germline V gives CDR1 SGHTA, CDR2 FQGNSA. CDR3 length: 12 residues. V was cut by 4 bases and J by 2 bases, with 4 bases left in between. CDR3 coding DNA: TGTGCCAGCAGCTCCTACACAGATACGCAGTATTTT. Translation gives CASSSYTDTQYF.

The gene calls are TRBV27 and TRBJ1-2; D is possibly TRBD1 (6 bases). The length of the CDR3 is 14 residues. Trimming stripped 5 bases from V and 4 bases from J, with 14 bases between. Germline assignment: CDR1 MNHEY and CDR2 SMNVEV (reference sequence). CDR3 in DNA: TGTGCCAGCAGTGAACACGGGACACCCTATGGCTACACCTTC. Amino acids: CASSEHGTPYGYTF.

This clone has only a few counts. This chain links TRBV20-1 with TRBJ2-5; D ambiguous. Germline V gene data show CDR1 as DFQATT and CDR2 as SNEGSKA (reference sequence). This CDR3 has 11 residues. V was pared by 5 bases and J by 5 bases, with 9 bases between. CDR3 nucleotides: TGCAGTGCTCGAAGGAGTGAGACCCAGTACTTC. Encoded protein: CSARRSETQYF.

The chain links TRBV7-2 to TRBJ2-5; D uncertain. The CDR3 sequence is 11 residues long. Trimming stripped 5 bases from V and 2 bases from J, with 3 bases between. CDR1 and CDR2 from the germline V gene are SGHTA and FQGNSA. The CDR3 DNA follows: TGTGCCAGCAGCCAACAAGAGACCCAGTACTTC. Translating it yields CASSQQETQYF.

The rearrangement joins TRBV7-8 to TRBJ2-7; maybe TRBD2 (7 bases). Trimming took off 3 bases at V and 7 bases at J, with 19 bases between the two ends. The germline V gene has CDR1 SGHVS and CDR2 FQNEAQ. The length of the CDR3 is 15 residues. CDR3 sequence (DNA): TGTGCCAGCAGCTTTCGGGACGGGGGGCCGGGAGAGCAGTACTTC. Translated: CASSFRDGGPGEQYF.

The V and J genes are TRBV28 and TRBJ1-1; D not resolved. The CDR3 loop spans 11 amino acids. Germline-derived CDR1 and CDR2 are MDHEN and SYDVKM. V was cut by 4 bases and J by 4 bases, with 4 bases left in between. The CDR3 loop reads CASSWATEAFF. CDR3 DNA sequence: TGTGCCAGCAGTTGGGCCACTGAAGCTTTCTTT.

A note on this clone: A read error may account for a junction end that differs from germline. Other DNA sequences from this sample encode an identical CDR3 as well. The CDR3 DNA reads as TGTGCCAGCAGTTGGACAGGCTATGGCTACACCTTT. Protein product: CASSWTGYGYTF. This rearrangement joins TRBV6-5 to TRBJ1-2, with 7 nucleotides matching TRBD1. The CDR3 contains 12 residues. Germline CDR1 reads MNHEY; CDR2 reads SVGAGI.

This clone was detected only once. This chain uses TRBV30 with TRBJ2-7, with 10 bases that match TRBD1. V dropped 4 bases and J dropped 2; count of bases not matched to a gene: 5. The CDR3 is 14 amino acids. Per germline, CDR1 GTSNPN and CDR2 SVGIG (reference sequence). CDR3 sequence: CAWTGQGGPYEQYF. The CDR3 region has the DNA TGTGCCTGGACCGGACAGGGGGGGCCCTACGAGCAGTACTTC.

The V and J genes are TRBV9 and TRBJ2-1; 8 bases map to TRBD2. V shed 6 bases and J 0 bases; nucleotides not matched to a gene: 8. The CDR3 sequence is 16 residues long. CDR1 SGDLS and CDR2 YYNGEE come from the germline V gene. The CDR3 reads CASTTRGGSSYNEQFF. CDR3 DNA: TGTGCCAGCACCACTCGGGGGGGGAGCTCCTACAATGAGCAGTTCTTC.